This T cell receptor beta chain was identified in a study of cytomegalovirus exposure and HLA in healthy donors (dated by TCRdb to about 2017). Context from the whole study: An earlier analysis of some 600 of the donors reported 276 Gb of sequence data and 117 million unique TCR beta sequences obtained from about 180 million T cells. Approximately 330 gigabases of sequencing data and tens of millions of unique TCR sequences made up an early release that covered roughly 670 HLA-typed donors. The genetic ancestry cluster associated with self-reported Caucasian donors included roughly four fifths of the 300 to 450 genotyped donors. The study was designed to test whether signatures of past pathogen exposure could be identified by cataloging public T cell receptors. The T cell repertoires of several hundred subjects were profiled by immunosequencing and related to cytomegalovirus serostatus. Besides the first cohort of approximately 710 subjects, a separate validation cohort made up of 90 to 150 different subjects was used. To predict cytomegalovirus infection status, the study brought together high-throughput TCR immunosequencing, statistical association of individual TCRs with disease status, and machine learning. In a later analysis, previously published TCR beta repertoires from fewer than 750 donors were re-analyzed and high-resolution HLA genotyping was added so that TCR occurrence patterns could be studied. Rather than drawing on any new phenotypic data, the later analysis identified candidate immune exposures from TCR beta sequences and the way those sequences occurred across donors. To decide whether each TCR beta V gene segment behaved as functional or pseudogenic, an earlier analysis of fewer than 750 of the donors relied on high-throughput TCR beta sequencing. Donor age, sex, ethnicity and CMV serostatus were collected together with the repertoire data. Genome-wide SNP genotypes for about 65% of the roughly 670 donors were used in a later genetic analysis, which treated that subset as a discovery cohort. Every repertoire in the discovery cohort had been generated on one and the same sequencing platform. Class I and class II HLA loci were covered by the typing at four-digit resolution. The number of typed donors differed by locus: about 629-630 for A, B, C, DRB1 and DQB1; approximately 520 for DQA1; 606 for DPA1; and 450 to 480 for DPB1. A handful of DR-DQ haplotypes were treated as single units for association and clustering because of strong linkage in the cohort. On average, roughly 200,000 unique TCR beta nucleotide sequences were sequenced per donor among about 400 genotyped donors of the cohort, with roughly 18% of those sequences being non-productive. What the study reported, not specific to this receptor: A later analysis found that most CMV-associated TCR beta chains appeared HLA-restricted, with HLA associations seemingly driven largely by CMV exposure. It was suggested by the authors that the approach could potentially be generalized to other disease states and immunological phenotypes. In a later analysis, HLA-associated TCR beta chains were found to be more clonally expanded and to have lower generation probabilities than equally common non-associated chains. In an earlier analysis of 500 to 650 of the donors, most TCR beta V segments appeared in productive rearrangements about 87% or about 30% of the time, broadly matching IMGT annotations. A further reported finding was that TCR beta sequences accurately predicted the HLA-A and HLA-B alleles for most subjects in the first cohort. According to a later analysis, parvovirus B19, influenza, CMV and Epstein-Barr virus appeared linked to several top co-occurrence clusters. In both the original and validation cohorts, the classifier was reported to diagnose cytomegalovirus status with high specificity and sensitivity. The study listed 170 or so TCR beta chains as associated with cytomegalovirus. In a later genetic analysis, a missense DCLRE1C variant was associated with V-gene and J-gene trimming of TCR beta chains, and the association was replicated in an independent cohort. Sequencing depth was assumed to be roughly uniform across donors in the presence/absence analyses, though that assumption may not hold. A few of the identified cytomegalovirus-associated TCR beta chains were confirmed in vitro to be specific for cytomegalovirus antigens. In this cohort, only TCR beta chains were sequenced, and detectable features were limited by the absence of alpha or paired-chain data. Because the 87-base-pair reads could not distinguish some IMGT-functional V segments, including TRBV6-2 and TRBV6-3, those segments were excluded. Strong co-occurrence of HLA alleles, especially DR and DQ, made assigning TCR associations to individual alleles difficult. At a false discovery rate of 0.05, a later analysis linked 16,951 TCR beta sequences to specific HLA alleles. A later analysis found that TCR association rates varied across HLA loci, with DRB1 alleles showing the most associated TCRs and HLA-C alleles the fewest. Because HLA typing was unavailable for some donors at each locus, only the typed subset was used in association tests. Most TCR sequences were seen in very few donors, while some public TCRs were found in many individuals. Because counts were too low, 15 to 20 rarely observed V segments, including chromosome 9 orphons, were excluded from the earlier analysis of some 590 of the donors. For the cohort, immune exposure information was limited to CMV serostatus. The sequencing pipeline was judged likely to have produced a cluster of highly shared sequence variants as a technical artifact. In a later genetic analysis, fewer N-insertions in productive TCRs were reported among donors in an Asian-associated ancestry cluster than the roughly 640-donor mean. Correlated functional status among segregating V segments might reflect linkage disequilibrium, but an unknown experimental factor could not be ruled out.

The CDR3 spans 14 residues, from the cysteine through the phenylalanine. Only the CDR3 DNA is retained, 42 bases long and in frame from the first base. The germline V gene (reference sequence) gives CDR1 as MNHEY and CDR2 as SMNVEV. Trimming removed 7 bases from V and 5 bases from J, leaving 17 bases between the germline ends. Library preparation was by the immunoSEQ multiplex PCR assay. A mixture of 60 forward primers for TCR Vbeta segments and 13 reverse primers for TCR Jbeta segments was used in the multiplex PCR. Amplification of the CDR3 region of rearranged TCR beta genes was performed with a multiplex PCR assay on genomic DNA. On the Illumina HiSeq System, the amplified TCR beta libraries were sequenced as 87-base-pair reads. As for the original processing: A later analysis tallied 75 million to 95 million unique TCR beta chains across the 666 repertoires, and around 9.9 million of those chains were shared by two or more donors. To remove PCR and sequencing errors, raw reads were error-corrected and collapsed into unique sequences using a nearest-neighbor algorithm that merged closely related sequences. CDR3 sequences were aligned to IMGT reference sequences to assign V, D and J gene segments. Each retained sequence needed at least a six-nucleotide match to both a V gene segment and a J gene segment. A rearrangement was called productive if the CDR3 had no stop codons and remained in frame with V and J, and every other rearrangement was called non-productive. Following IMGT convention, CDR3 was defined as the stretch from the second conserved V-encoded cysteine to the conserved J-encoded phenylalanine. In an earlier analysis of 550 to 650 of the donors, sequences lacking an unambiguous match to a single V gene segment were excluded. In an earlier analysis of 450 to 700 of the donors, V segments were called functional above 56.7% productive rearrangements and were called segregating when the between-donor standard deviation exceeded 5%. To diagnose cytomegalovirus status from the catalog of TCR beta chain sequences, a statistical classification framework was built. In a later analysis, V and J genes were assigned by comparing TCR nucleotide sequences against IMGT/GENE-DB human TR gene sequences. A later analysis assigned CDR3 sequences and most-parsimonious VDJ recombination scenarios with the TCRdist pipeline. In a later analysis, each TCR beta chain was defined by its CDR3 amino acid sequence together with its V-gene family, and reads without a unique V-gene family were excluded. A later analysis removed 450 to 600 highly shared, low-generation-probability nucleotide sequences to deal with suspected cross-contamination and a sequencing artifact. In a later analysis, a clonal expansion index was calculated for each public chain from normalized within-repertoire ranks of inferred template counts. A later analysis computed generation probabilities with a VDJ recombination model fitted to out-of-frame rearrangements, and checked the results against IGoR. A later analysis scored TCR-TCR, TCR-HLA and TCR-CMV co-occurrence with hypergeometric tests, applying a repertoire-size bias correction to TCR pairs. In a later analysis, false discovery rates were estimated by permuting HLA or CMV assignments 20 times. A later analysis grouped co-occurring TCRs with DBSCAN, adding TCRdist sequence similarity when clustering within HLA-allele-positive subsets. Co-occurrence clustering excluded repertoires with fewer than 30,000 or more than 120,000 public chains, plus five with anomalous nucleotide sharing. The clones in this table, taken by TCRdb from immuneACCESS, are in-frame only. Not every clone is retained; where verified, under half of the shortfall comes from an unresolved V gene, and the cause of the rest is unknown. That table supplies the V and J calls and clone size; D and trimming were determined from the DNA. The sample includes under 200,000 clones, with approximately 80% observed a single time. Over 2% of the sample is held by the ten biggest clonotypes.

In total, approximately 690 healthy bone marrow donors made up the cohort. At the time of sampling, every cohort member was nominally healthy, though immune exposures that went unrecorded were likely present. The donor tested CMV seropositive, placing the donor among the 289 seropositive members of the cohort. A peripheral blood sample was provided by each donor, and peripheral blood mononuclear cells were used for TCR beta sequencing. Genomic DNA extraction from the blood cell samples was performed with the Qiagen DNeasy Blood Extraction Kit. This clone was observed a few times. This clone's antigen is unknown. Nothing much larger sits one base from this clone, and base qualities are not available.

This chain joins TRBV27 to TRBJ1-1, and TRBD1 may be the D gene, going by 6 matching bases. The specimen was PBMCs. The source of this sequence is a middle-aged woman in good health and CMV-seropositive. The DNA sequence follows: TGTGCCAGCACTCCAGGGGCAGGGGTAACTGAAGCTTTCTTT. This gives the protein CASTPGAGVTEAFF.